The 17 T cell receptor beta chains in this list originate from one sample, sequenced in a study of blood T cell repertoires in COVID-19 (dated by TCRdb to 2019 to 2021). The library came from the immunoSEQ multiplex PCR assay. As stored in TCRdb, this immuneACCESS dataset retains in-frame rearrangements with V and J assigned. A fraction of the clones does not appear; measured against another copy, unresolved V genes explain less than half of the discrepancy, and the remainder lacks a known reason. The sample table contains about 43,000 clones; only one count was recorded for roughly 87% of them. The ten largest clones add up to roughly a tenth of the sample. The specimen was peripheral blood. These TCRs come from a woman aged 80 or over with active COVID-19.

The rearrangement links TRBV7-2 to TRBJ1-1; no clear D. Trimming took off 5 bases at V and 1 base at J, with 8 bases between the two ends. From germline, CDR1 is SGHTA and CDR2 FQGNSA. The CDR3 has 13 residues. The CDR3 DNA reads as TGTGCCAGCAGCACGCGGCAGAACACTGAAGCTTTCTTT. This codes for CASSTRQNTEAFF.

The chain uses TRBV30 and TRBJ2-5; TRBD1 matches 12 bases. This CDR3 is built from 16 residues. Trimming took 3 bases from V and 4 from J; bases not matched to a gene: 9. Germline V gives CDR1 GTSNPN, CDR2 SVGIG (reference sequence). CDR3 region: CAWSIWGQGAGETQYF. The CDR3 DNA sequence: TGTGCCTGGAGCATATGGGGACAGGGGGCCGGAGAGACCCAGTACTTC.

V gene TRBV28 combines with J gene TRBJ1-2, with D perhaps matching TRBD1 (5 bases). V gave up 10 bases and J gave up 2 bases, with 8 bases separating them. Germline CDR1 MDHEN, CDR2 SYDVKM. The CDR3 totals 11 residues. The CDR3 is CATDSNYGYTF. Here the CDR3 DNA reads TGTGCCACAGACAGCAACTATGGCTACACCTTC.

This sequence joins TRBV18 and TRBJ1-3, with D perhaps matching TRBD1 (6 bases). The CDR3 is 14 amino acids. CDR1 KGHSH and CDR2 LQKENI come from the germline V gene. The V and J ends lost 5 bases and 4 bases respectively, with 12 bases between them. Here the CDR3 reads CASSWGTRGNTIYF. The CDR3 bases are TGTGCCAGCTCATGGGGGACACGGGGAAACACCATATATTTT.

V usage is TRBV4-3 and J usage is TRBJ1-1; D not certain. This CDR3 region has 14 residues. V lost 6 bases to trimming and J lost 11 bases, with 22 bases between them. Per the germline V gene, CDR1 is LGHNA and CDR2 is YSLEER. CDR3 sequence reads: CASRVELGWLFAFF. The CDR3 DNA reads TGCGCCAGCAGGGTCGAGCTCGGTTGGTTGTTTGCTTTCTTT.

J is TRBJ1-2 and V is TRBV28; the match to TRBD1 covers 7 bases. With V trimmed by 5 bases and J by 7 bases, 7 bases remained unmatched. The CDR3 loop spans 13 amino acids. Looked up from germline, CDR1 is MDHEN and CDR2 is SYDVKM. In DNA, the CDR3 is TGTGCCAGCAGTCTGACAGGGTCTGGTGGCTACACCTTC. Translating it yields CASSLTGSGGYTF.

The rearrangement uses TRBV28 and TRBJ1-2; D call uncertain. CDR1 MDHEN and CDR2 SYDVKM come from the germline V gene. CDR3 length equals 16 residues. Trimming shortened V by 5 bases and J by 8 bases, and 24 bases separated the two germline ends. The CDR3: CASSPHHAARGNGYTF. CDR3 in DNA: TGTGCCAGCAGTCCACACCATGCCGCCAGAGGGAACGGCTACACCTTC.

This rearrangement joins TRBV10-3 to TRBJ2-5; tentative D call: TRBD1 (8 bases). The CDR3 loop spans 15 amino acids. Germline CDR1 ENHRY, CDR2 SYGVKD. V was pared by 4 bases and J by 5 bases, with 17 bases between. The CDR3 sequence is CAISGTDRGGETQYF. As DNA, the CDR3 is TGTGCCATCAGTGGAACTGACAGGGGAGGGGAGACCCAGTACTTC.

This chain connects TRBV5-1 to TRBJ2-5, with 7 bases identical to TRBD2. The germline V gene encodes CDR1 SGHRS and CDR2 YFSETQ. This CDR3 has 14 residues. J gave up 3 bases and V 3 bases, and 5 bases lay outside the gene matches. The DNA of the CDR3 is TGCGCCAGCAGCTGGGGGGGAAGGGAAGAGACCCAGTACTTC. It encodes CASSWGGREETQYF.

The chain carries TRBV4-1 and TRBJ2-2; 13 positions agree with TRBD2. Germline V CDR1 and CDR2: MGHRA, YSYEKL. The CDR3 is 17 amino acids. Trimming took 3 bases from V and 9 from J; bases not matched to a gene: 10. The CDR3 spells CASSQATSGGARRELFF. CDR3 nucleotides: TGCGCCAGCAGCCAGGCCACTAGCGGGGGGGCAAGAAGGGAGCTGTTTTTT.

The rearrangement uses TRBV5-1 and TRBJ1-2; tentative D call: TRBD1 (6 bases). V lost 3 bases, J lost 4 bases, and 10 bases lay in between. The CDR3 runs to 13 residues. Germline V gene data show CDR1 as SGHRS and CDR2 as YFSETQ. CDR3 residues: CASSSGQSYGYTF. The CDR3 coding sequence is TGCGCCAGCAGCTCGGGACAATCCTATGGCTACACCTTC.

The rearrangement links TRBV9 to TRBJ2-5, with 7 positions matching TRBD1. The CDR3 has 15 amino acids. Germline-derived CDR1 and CDR2 are SGDLS and YYNGEE. The J segment lost 5 bases and the V segment lost 0 bases, leaving 7 bases of the junction unmatched. The CDR3 loop is CASSVDPGGSETQYF. CDR3 coding DNA: TGTGCCAGCAGCGTAGATCCAGGGGGATCGGAGACCCAGTACTTC.

The V and J genes are TRBV28 and TRBJ1-2, with 8 bases lining up with TRBD1. From germline, CDR1 is MDHEN and CDR2 SYDVKM. The trim removed 5 bases at V and 4 bases at J, leaving 15 bases unmatched. The CDR3 is made up of 17 amino acids. CDR3 coding DNA: TGTGCCAGCAGTCCCCCCGGACAGGGCGTCAAAACCTATGGCTACACCTTC. As protein: CASSPPGQGVKTYGYTF.

The rearrangement joins TRBV11-2 to TRBJ2-2; the match to TRBD2 covers 9 bases. V was pared by 2 bases and J by 3 bases, with 4 bases of the junction left unmatched. Germline-derived CDR1 and CDR2 are SGHAT and FQNNGV. The CDR3 is 16 amino acids. The CDR3 coding sequence is TGTGCCAGCAGCTTAAGGCGGGGGGGCGACACCGGGGAGCTGTTTTTT. Translating gives CASSLRRGGDTGELFF.

The chain has TRBV29-1 and TRBJ2-1; 11 nucleotides match TRBD2. Germline V gives CDR1 SQVTM, CDR2 ANQGSEA. V gave up 8 bases and J gave up 0 bases; unmatched junction bases: 3. The CDR3 has 14 residues. CDR3 protein: CSLAGGSSYNEQFF. CDR3 DNA: TGCAGCTTAGCGGGGGGGAGCTCCTACAATGAGCAGTTCTTC.

The V and J genes are TRBV5-4 and TRBJ2-5; 7 nucleotides match TRBD1. Germline lookup yields CDR1 SGHNT and CDR2 YYREEE (reference sequence). Trimming took 0 bases from V and 2 from J; bases not matched to a gene: 7. The CDR3 length is 16 residues. In DNA form, the CDR3 reads TGTGCCAGCAGCTTGGGTCTTGGCAGGGGGCAAGAGACCCAGTACTTC. Protein sequence: CASSLGLGRGQETQYF.

V usage is TRBV15 and J usage is TRBJ1-2, with D tentatively TRBD1 (5 bases). CDR1 and CDR2 (germline): LNHNV, YYDKDF (reference sequence). Trimming removed 7 bases at V and 5 bases at J, with 20 bases between. The length of the CDR3 is 15 residues. The CDR3 here is CATNSEEGRGYGYTF. For the CDR3, the DNA is TGTGCCACCAACTCGGAGGAGGGGAGGGGATATGGCTACACCTTC.